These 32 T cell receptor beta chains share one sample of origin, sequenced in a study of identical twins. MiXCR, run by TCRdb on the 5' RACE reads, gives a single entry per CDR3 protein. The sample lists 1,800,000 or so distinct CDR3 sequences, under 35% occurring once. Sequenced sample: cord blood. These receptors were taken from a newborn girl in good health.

As DNA, the CDR3 is TGCAGTGCTAGAGTGTTTCAGGGCACCCCCTCTGGAAACACCATATATTTT. Translation gives CSARVFQGTPSGNTIYF. The chain joins TRBV20-1 to TRBJ1-3, with D maybe TRBD1 (5 bases). The CDR3 consists of 17 residues. Germline V gene lookup returns CDR1 DFQATT and CDR2 SNEGSKA (reference sequence). The V gene lost 1 base and the J gene lost 0 bases, with 16 bases spanning the gap.

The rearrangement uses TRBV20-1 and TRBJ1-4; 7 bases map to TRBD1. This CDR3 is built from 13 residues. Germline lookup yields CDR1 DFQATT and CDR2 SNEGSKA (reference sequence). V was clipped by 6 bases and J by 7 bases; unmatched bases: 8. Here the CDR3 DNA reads TGCAGTGCCAAAAAGGGGGCTATTGAAAAACTGTTTTTT. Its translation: CSAKKGAIEKLFF.

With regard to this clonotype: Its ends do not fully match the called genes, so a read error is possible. The CDR3 sequence: CANSLMDSTDTQYF. CDR3 DNA: TGCGCCAACAGCTTGATGGACAGCACAGATACGCAGTATTTT. This chain uses TRBV5-1 with TRBJ2-3; D is uncertain. The CDR3 sequence is 14 residues long. Germline CDR1 reads SGHRS; CDR2 reads YFSETQ.

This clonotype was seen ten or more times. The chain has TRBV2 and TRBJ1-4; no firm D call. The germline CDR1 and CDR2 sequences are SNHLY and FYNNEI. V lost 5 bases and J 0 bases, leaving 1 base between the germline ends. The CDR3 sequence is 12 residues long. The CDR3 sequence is CASSSTNEKLFF. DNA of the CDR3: TGTGCCAGCAGTTCAACTAATGAAAAACTGTTTTTT.

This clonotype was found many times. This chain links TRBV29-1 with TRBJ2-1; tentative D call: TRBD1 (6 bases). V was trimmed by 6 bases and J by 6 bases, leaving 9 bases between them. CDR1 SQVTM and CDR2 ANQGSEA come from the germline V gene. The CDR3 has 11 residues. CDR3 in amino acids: CSVFRGNEQFF. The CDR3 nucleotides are TGCAGCGTCTTCAGGGGCAATGAGCAGTTCTTC.

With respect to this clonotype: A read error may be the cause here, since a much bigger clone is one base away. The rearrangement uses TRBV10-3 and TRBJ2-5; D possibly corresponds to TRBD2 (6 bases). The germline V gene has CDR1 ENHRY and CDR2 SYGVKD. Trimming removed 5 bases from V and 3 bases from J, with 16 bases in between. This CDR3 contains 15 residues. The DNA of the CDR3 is TGTGCCATCAGTTTAGCGGTAGGGCCTAAAGAGACCCAGTACTTC. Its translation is CAISLAVGPKETQYF.

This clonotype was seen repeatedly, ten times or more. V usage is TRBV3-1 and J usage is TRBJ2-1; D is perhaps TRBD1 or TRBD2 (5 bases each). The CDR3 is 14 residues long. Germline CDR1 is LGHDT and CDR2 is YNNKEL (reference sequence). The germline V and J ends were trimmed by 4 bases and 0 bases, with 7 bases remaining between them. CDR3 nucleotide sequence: TGTGCCAGCAGCCGAGGGGACTCCTACAATGAGCAGTTCTTC. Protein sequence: CASSRGDSYNEQFF.

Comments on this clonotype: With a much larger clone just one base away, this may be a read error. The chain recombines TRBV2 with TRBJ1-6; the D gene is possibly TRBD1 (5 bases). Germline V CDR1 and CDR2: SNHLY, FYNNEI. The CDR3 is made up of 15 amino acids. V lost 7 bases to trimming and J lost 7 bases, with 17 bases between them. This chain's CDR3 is CASKSGADWNSPLHF. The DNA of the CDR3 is TGTGCCAGCAAGTCCGGGGCGGATTGGAATTCACCCCTCCACTTT.

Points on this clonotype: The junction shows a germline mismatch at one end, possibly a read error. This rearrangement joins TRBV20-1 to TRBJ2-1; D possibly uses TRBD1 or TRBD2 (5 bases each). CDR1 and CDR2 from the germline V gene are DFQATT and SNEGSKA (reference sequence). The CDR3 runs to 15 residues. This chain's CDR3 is CSARDRDGPYNERFF. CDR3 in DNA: TGCAGTGCTAGAGATCGGGACGGACCCTACAATGAGCGGTTCTTC.

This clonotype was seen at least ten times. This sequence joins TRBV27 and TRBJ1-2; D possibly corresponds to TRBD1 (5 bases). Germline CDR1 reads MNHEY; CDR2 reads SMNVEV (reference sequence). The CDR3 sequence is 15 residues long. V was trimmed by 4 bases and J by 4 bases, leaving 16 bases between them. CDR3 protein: CASSYSVGTGYGYTF. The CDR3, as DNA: TGTGCCAGCAGTTACTCCGTCGGGACCGGCTATGGCTACACCTTC.

DNA of the CDR3: TGTGCCAGCAGTGGAGGGAATAATTCACCCCTCCACTTT. It specifies CASSGGNNSPLHF. The V call is TRBV2, the J call TRBJ1-6; no definite D call. The CDR3 consists of 13 residues. Germline V gene data show CDR1 as SNHLY and CDR2 as FYNNEI. V was cut by 4 bases and J by 5 bases, with 6 bases left in between.

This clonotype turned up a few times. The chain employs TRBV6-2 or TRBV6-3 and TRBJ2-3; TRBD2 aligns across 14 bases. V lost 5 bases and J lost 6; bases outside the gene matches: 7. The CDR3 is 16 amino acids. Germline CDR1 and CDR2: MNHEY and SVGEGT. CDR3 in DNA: TGTGCCAGCAGTCACCCGGGACTAGCGGGAGTGGATACGCAGTATTTT. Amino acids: CASSHPGLAGVDTQYF.

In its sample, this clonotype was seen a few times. As DNA, the CDR3 is TGCGCCAGCAGCCACCTAAGTGACAGGGACTACGAGCAGTACTTC. It translates to CASSHLSDRDYEQYF. The chain links TRBV5-1 to TRBJ2-7; 7 bases are a match to TRBD1. CDR1 and CDR2 (germline): SGHRS, YFSETQ. The CDR3 consists of 15 residues. J was trimmed by 3 bases and V by 4 bases; bases with no gene match: 10.

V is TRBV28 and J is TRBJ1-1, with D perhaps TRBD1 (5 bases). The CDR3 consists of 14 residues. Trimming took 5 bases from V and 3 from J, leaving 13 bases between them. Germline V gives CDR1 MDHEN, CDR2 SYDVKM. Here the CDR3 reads CASSPTVPDTEAFF. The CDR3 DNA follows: TGTGCCAGCAGTCCGACAGTCCCGGACACTGAAGCTTTCTTT. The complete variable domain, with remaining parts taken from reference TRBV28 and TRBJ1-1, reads DVKVTQSSRYLVKRTGEKVFLECVQDMDHENMFWYRQDPGLGLRLIYFSYDVKMKEKGDIPEGYSVSREKKERFSLILESASTNQTSMYLCASSPTVPDTEAFFGQGTRLTVV.

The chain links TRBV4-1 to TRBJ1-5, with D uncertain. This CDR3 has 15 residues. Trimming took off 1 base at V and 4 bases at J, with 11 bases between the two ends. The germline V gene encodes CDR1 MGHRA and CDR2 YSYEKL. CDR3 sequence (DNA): TGCGCCAGCAGCCAAGTGGGGAATACTAATCAGCCCCAGCATTTT. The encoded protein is CASSQVGNTNQPQHF.

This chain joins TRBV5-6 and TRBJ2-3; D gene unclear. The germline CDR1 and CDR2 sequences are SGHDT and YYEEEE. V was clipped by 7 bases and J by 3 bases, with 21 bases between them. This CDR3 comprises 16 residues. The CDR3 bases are TGTGCCAGCGGCCCCGTCTTCCCGGTCCGTACAGATACGCAGTATTTT. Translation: CASGPVFPVRTDTQYF.

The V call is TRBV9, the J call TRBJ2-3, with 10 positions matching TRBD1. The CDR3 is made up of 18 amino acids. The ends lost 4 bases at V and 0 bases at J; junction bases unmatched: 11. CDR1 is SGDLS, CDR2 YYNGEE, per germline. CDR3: CASSLRPSGQGSTDTQYF. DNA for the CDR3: TGTGCCAGCAGCCTTAGACCCTCGGGACAGGGGAGCACAGATACGCAGTATTTT.

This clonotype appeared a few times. CDR3 sequence reads: CASSLESAGDQPQHF. The CDR3 DNA is TGTGCCAGCAGCTTAGAATCGGCAGGGGATCAGCCCCAGCATTTT. The chain employs TRBV7-2 and TRBJ1-5, with D possibly being TRBD1 (6 bases). CDR3 size: 15 residues. Germline V gives CDR1 SGHTA, CDR2 FQGNSA. V was clipped by 1 base and J by 5 bases, with 12 bases between them.

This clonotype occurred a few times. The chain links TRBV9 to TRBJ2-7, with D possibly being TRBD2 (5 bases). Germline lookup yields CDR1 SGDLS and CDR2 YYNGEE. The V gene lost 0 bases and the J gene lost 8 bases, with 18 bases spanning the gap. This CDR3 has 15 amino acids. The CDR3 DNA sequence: TGTGCCAGCAGCGTAGACCCAGCGGATCTACGGAAGCAGTACTTC. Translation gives CASSVDPADLRKQYF.

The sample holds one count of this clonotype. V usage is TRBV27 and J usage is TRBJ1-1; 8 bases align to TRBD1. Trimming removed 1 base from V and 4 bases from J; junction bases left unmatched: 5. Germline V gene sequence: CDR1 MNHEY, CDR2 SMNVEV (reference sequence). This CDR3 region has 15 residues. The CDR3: CASSLFGQGGTEAFF. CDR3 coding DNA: TGTGCCAGCAGTTTATTTGGACAGGGTGGCACTGAAGCTTTCTTT.

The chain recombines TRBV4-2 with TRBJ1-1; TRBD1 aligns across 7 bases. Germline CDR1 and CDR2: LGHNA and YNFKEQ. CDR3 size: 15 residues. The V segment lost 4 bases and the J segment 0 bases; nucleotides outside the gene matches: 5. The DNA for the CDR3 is TGTGCCAGCAGCCGGAACAGGGGCATGAACACTGAAGCTTTCTTT. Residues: CASSRNRGMNTEAFF.

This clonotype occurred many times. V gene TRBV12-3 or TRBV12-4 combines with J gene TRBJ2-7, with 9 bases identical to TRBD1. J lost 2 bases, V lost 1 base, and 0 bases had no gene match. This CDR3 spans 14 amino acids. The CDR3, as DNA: TGTGCCAGCAGTTTAGGGACAGGGGCCTACGAGCAGTACTTC. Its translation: CASSLGTGAYEQYF.

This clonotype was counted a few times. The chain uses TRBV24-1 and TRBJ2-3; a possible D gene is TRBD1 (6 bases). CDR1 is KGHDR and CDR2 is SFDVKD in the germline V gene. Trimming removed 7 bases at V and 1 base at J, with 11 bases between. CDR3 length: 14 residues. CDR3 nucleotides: TGTGCCACCAGGACAGGCCAAGGCACAGATACGCAGTATTTT. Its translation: CATRTGQGTDTQYF.

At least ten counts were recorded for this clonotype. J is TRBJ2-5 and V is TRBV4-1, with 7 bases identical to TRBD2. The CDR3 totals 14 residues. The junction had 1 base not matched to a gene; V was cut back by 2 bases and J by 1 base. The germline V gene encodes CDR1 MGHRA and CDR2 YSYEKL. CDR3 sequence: CASSQRTSQETQYF. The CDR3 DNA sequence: TGCGCCAGCAGCCAACGGACTAGCCAAGAGACCCAGTACTTC.

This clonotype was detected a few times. The CDR3 spells CASILTSGSRDEQYF. Here the CDR3 DNA reads TGTGCCAGCATCCTAACTAGCGGGAGCAGGGACGAGCAGTACTTC. The genes are TRBV21-1 and TRBJ2-5; TRBD2 is the table's D call and was not checked against the DNA. With the DNA end fitting TRBJ2-7 better, the J assignment may be wrong. TRBV21-1 is deemed a pseudogene. The CDR3 has 15 residues.

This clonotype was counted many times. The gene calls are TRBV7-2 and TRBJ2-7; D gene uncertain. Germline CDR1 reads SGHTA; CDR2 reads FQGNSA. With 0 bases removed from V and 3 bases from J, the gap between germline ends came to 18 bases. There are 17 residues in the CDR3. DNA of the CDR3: TGTGCCAGCAGCTTAGCTCGTTTTGGTGCTGCTCTCTACGAGCAGTACTTC. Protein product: CASSLARFGAALYEQYF.

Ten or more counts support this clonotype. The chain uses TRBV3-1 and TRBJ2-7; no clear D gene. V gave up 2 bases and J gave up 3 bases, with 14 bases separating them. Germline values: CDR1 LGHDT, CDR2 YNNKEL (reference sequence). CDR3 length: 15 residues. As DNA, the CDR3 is TGTGCCAGCAGCCAATCGTACTTTTCCTTCTACGAGCAGTACTTC. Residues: CASSQSYFSFYEQYF.

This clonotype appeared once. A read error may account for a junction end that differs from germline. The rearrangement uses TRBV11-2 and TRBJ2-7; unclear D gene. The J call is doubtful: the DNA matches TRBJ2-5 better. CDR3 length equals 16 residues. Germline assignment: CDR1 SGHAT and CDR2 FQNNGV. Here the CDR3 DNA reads TGTGCCAGCAGCTTAGGGCAGTACTCCAACCAAAAGACCCAGTACTTC. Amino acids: CASSLGQYSNQKTQYF.

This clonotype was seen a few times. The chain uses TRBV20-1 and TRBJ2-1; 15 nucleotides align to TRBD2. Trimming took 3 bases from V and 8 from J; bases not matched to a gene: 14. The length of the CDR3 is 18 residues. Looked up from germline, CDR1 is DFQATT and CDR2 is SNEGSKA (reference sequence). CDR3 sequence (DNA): TGCAGTGCTAGGCTCACTCCGGGACTAGCGGGAGGTCGCGATGAGCAGTTCTTC. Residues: CSARLTPGLAGGRDEQFF.

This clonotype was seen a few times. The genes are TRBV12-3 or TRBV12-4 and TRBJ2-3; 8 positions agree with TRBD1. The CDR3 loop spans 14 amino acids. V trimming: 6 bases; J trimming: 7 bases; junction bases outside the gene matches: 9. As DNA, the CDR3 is TGTGCCAGCAGCCGCGACAGGGGCCCTTATACGCAGTATTTT. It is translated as CASSRDRGPYTQYF.

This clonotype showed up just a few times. CDR3: CASSFRDRGDEQFF. DNA of the CDR3: TGTGCCAGCAGTTTCAGAGACAGGGGCGATGAGCAGTTCTTC. The chain links TRBV12-3 or TRBV12-4 to TRBJ2-1; 8 bases are shared with TRBD1. The CDR3 spans 14 residues. Trimming took 3 bases from V and 8 from J; bases not matched to a gene: 6.

The CDR3 DNA reads as TGTGCCAGCAGCTTAGGCCCCGGGGGGGTCCATGGTACGCAGTATTTT. It yields the protein CASSLGPGGVHGTQYF. The chain recombines TRBV7-2 with TRBJ2-3; 8 nucleotides align to TRBD2. V lost 1 base and J lost 8; bases outside the gene matches: 11. CDR1 and CDR2 from the germline V gene are SGHTA and FQGNSA. The CDR3 is 16 residues long. The full variable domain, rest sourced from reference TRBV7-2 and TRBJ2-3, is GAGVSQSPSNKVTEKGKDVELRCDPISGHTALYWYRQSLGQGLEFLIYFQGNSAPDKSGLPSDRFSAERTGGSVSTLTIQRTQQEDSAVYLCASSLGPGGVHGTQYFGPGTRLTVL.